This entry concerns a single TCR beta chain. There is no known antigen for this receptor. Nothing much larger sits one base from this clone, and base qualities are not available. V was cut back by 5 bases and J by 1 base, leaving a gap of 11 bases between them. The germline V gene (reference sequence) provides CDR1 SEHNR and CDR2 FQNEAQ. The CDR3, cysteine through phenylalanine, is 14 amino acids long. Here the CDR3 DNA is all that survives: 42 bases in frame from base 1. The entry originates in a study of blood T cell repertoires in COVID-19 (TCRdb year 2020). At the level of the whole study: Samples covering the acute and convalescent phases of COVID-19 were provided by collaborators in the United States, Italy and Spain. The prospective study material was composed of cDNA or gDNA derived from T cells, B-cell-depleted T cells, or PBMCs. Deeply sampled blood TCRbeta repertoires from subjects exposed to, actively infected with, or recovered from COVID-19 were included in the dataset. The repertoires were released in a freely available public database meant as a resource for research on the immune response to SARS-CoV-2. The samples were drawn from two sources: the first 160 participants of the ongoing ImmuneRACE study, and 1,200 or so subjects contributed by 6 global collaborators. Sample metadata almost always included a de-identified subject ID, COVID-19 status, age in years and sex. HLA class I and class II types, where available, came from metadata supplied by the sample provider rather than from assay-based typing.

In the prospective study, participants were roughly 18 to 90 years old, resided in fewer than 25 geographic areas of the United States, and were enrolled through a virtual design. To assign participants to cohorts, the prospective study relied on clinical history that participants themselves reported in a screening survey and a study questionnaire. Recovered participants in ImmuneRACE Cohort 3 were defined by two consecutive negative NP/OP PCR tests, clearance by a healthcare professional, or resolution of symptoms. Mobile phlebotomists in the prospective study collected whole blood, serum and a nasopharyngeal or oropharyngeal swab from every participant. Over a 2-month period, participants in the prospective study had the option of providing additional blood draws and questionnaires. Blood samples from the prospective study were shipped frozen or at room temperature prior to DNA extraction. The immunoSEQ Assay, a bias-controlled multiplex PCR, was used to amplify TCRbeta CDR3 regions from genomic DNA. In the authors' own workflow: The number of nucleated cells in each sample was estimated by amplification of reference gene primers within the assay. Sequence reads were collapsed and filtered to measure the absolute abundance of every unique TCRbeta CDR3 rearrangement. Productive Simpson clonality was computed per sample as the square root of Simpson's diversity index over productive rearrangements. TCRdb took over this immuneACCESS table, retaining in-frame rearrangements with V and J assigned. Such tables are incomplete; in checked studies, under half of the missing clones stem from an unresolved V gene, and the remainder is unexplained. From that table come the V and J calls and clone size; the DNA was used to work out D and trimming. This sample comprises 250,000 to 350,000 clones, more than 75% of them detected only once. The ten largest clones represent around 2.5% of the sample.

On the study overall, not on this receptor specifically: The amount of clinical and demographic metadata varied by source and participant and was provided uncurated.

The chain links TRBV7-9 with TRBJ1-2; TRBD1 is perhaps the D gene, given 5 matching bases. The origin of this receptor is a man aged 55 to 70 who had recovered from COVID-19. Source material: PBMCs or T cells enriched from blood (not recorded which). The nucleotide sequence reads as follows: TGTGCCAGCAGCCAACCGACAGTTAACTATGGCTACACCTTC. It codes for CASSQPTVNYGYTF.